The clone carrying this TCR beta chain was detected a few times. As yet, its antigen is unknown. This specimen comes from a study of shared clonotypes between healthy human individuals. General study points: What naive subsets generally showed was a larger estimated richness than memory subsets showed. Although depth was large, rarefaction showed that sequencing of the sorted subsets was incomplete.

Under the authors' procedure: ImmunoSEQ output lacked quality scores and full-length reads, limiting matched filtering. TCRdb's table, derived via immunoSEQ multiplex PCR, lists solely in-frame clones and lacks some. For V, J and clone size, that table is used; D and trimming come from the DNA. This repertoire shows roughly 2.2 million clones, roughly 92% found once; its top ten account for approximately 0.4%. Sequencing was carried out using naive CD4+ T cells from PBMCs. This sample's subset: CD45RA+ positively selected. The clonotype was recovered from a man aged 18 to 30 in good health. Some clones in this sample may be carry-over from other donors' samples.

The CDR3 here is CAGYRRGINQPQHF. For the CDR3, the DNA is TGTGCCGGCTACCGCAGGGGGATCAATCAGCCCCAGCATTTT. The gene calls are TRBV5-8 and TRBJ1-5; TRBD1 aligns across 7 bases. CDR1 is SGHTS and CDR2 is YDEGEE in the germline V gene. The CDR3 totals 14 residues. With V trimmed by 10 bases and J by 3 bases, 10 bases remained unmatched.